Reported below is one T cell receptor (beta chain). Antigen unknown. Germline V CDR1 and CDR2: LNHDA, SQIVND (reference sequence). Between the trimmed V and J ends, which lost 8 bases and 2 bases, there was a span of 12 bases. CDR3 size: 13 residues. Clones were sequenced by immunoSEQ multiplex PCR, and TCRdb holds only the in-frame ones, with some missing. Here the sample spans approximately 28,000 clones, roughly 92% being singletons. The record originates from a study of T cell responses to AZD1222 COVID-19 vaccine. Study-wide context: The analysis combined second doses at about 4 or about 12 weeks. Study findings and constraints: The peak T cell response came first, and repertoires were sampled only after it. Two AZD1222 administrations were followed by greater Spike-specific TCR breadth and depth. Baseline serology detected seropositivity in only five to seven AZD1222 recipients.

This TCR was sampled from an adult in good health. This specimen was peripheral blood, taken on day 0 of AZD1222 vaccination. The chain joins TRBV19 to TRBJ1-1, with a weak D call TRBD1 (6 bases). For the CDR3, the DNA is TGTGCCAGTGCCCGGGGGCGCAACACTGAAGCTTTCTTT. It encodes CASARGRNTEAFF.